One and the same sample provided the 29 T cell receptor beta chains below, sequenced in a study of blood T cell repertoires in COVID-19. Sequenced by immunoSEQ multiplex PCR; TCRdb stores in-frame clones only, minus some. In the table there are around 130,000 clones, around 80% of which are singletons. The sequenced sample consisted of peripheral blood. Source of these receptors: a human donor in a cohort sampled during active COVID-19.

With regard to this clone: The junction and the germline gene differ at one end; a read error may be behind it. This chain connects TRBV6-5 to TRBJ1-1; a possible D gene is TRBD1 (6 bases). Germline CDR1 and CDR2: MNHEY and SVGAGI. This CDR3 spans 15 amino acids. In nucleotides, the CDR3 is TGTGCCAGCAGCTACTCCACGGGACAGAACACTGAAGCTTTCTTT. It specifies CASSYSTGQNTEAFF.

In this sample, this clone turned up a few times. The V call is TRBV27, the J call TRBJ1-3; TRBD1 might be the D (5 bases). Germline values: CDR1 MNHEY, CDR2 SMNVEV (reference sequence). The V gene lost 4 bases and the J gene lost 2 bases, with 12 bases spanning the gap. CDR3 length: 15 amino acids. The DNA of the CDR3 is TGTGCCAGCAGTTCCAGGGTTAGCCCTGGAAACACCATATATTTT. Protein sequence: CASSSRVSPGNTIYF.

A remark on this clone: At one boundary the junction diverges from the germline segment, which might be a read error. The chain employs TRBV12-3 or TRBV12-4 and TRBJ2-5; TRBD2 is a possible D gene (5 bases). The CDR3 has 11 amino acids. The CDR3 DNA follows: TGTGCCAGCAGTCTAGGACTGACGCCAAACTTC. Translation: CASSLGLTPNF.

The rearrangement uses TRBV5-1 and TRBJ1-4; 7 nucleotides match TRBD1. The CDR3 runs 18 residues. V shed 0 bases and J 3 bases; nucleotides not matched to a gene: 11. Germline values: CDR1 SGHRS, CDR2 YFSETQ. CDR3 sequence reads: CASSLVQGVGRANEKLFF. The CDR3 DNA follows: TGCGCCAGCAGCTTGGTCCAGGGGGTTGGTAGAGCTAATGAAAAACTGTTTTTT.

This rearrangement joins TRBV5-1 to TRBJ1-1, with D possibly matching TRBD1 (5 bases). The CDR3 totals 14 residues. Germline V gene data show CDR1 as SGHRS and CDR2 as YFSETQ. V was cut by 4 bases and J by 1 base, with 11 bases left in between. CDR3 sequence: CASSPQVGNTEAFF. CDR3 DNA sequence: TGCGCCAGCAGCCCACAGGTGGGGAACACTGAAGCTTTCTTT.

This clone is a singleton in its sample. This rearrangement joins TRBV27 to TRBJ2-2, with 8 nucleotides matching TRBD2. The CDR3 spans 19 residues. Germline V gene sequence: CDR1 MNHEY, CDR2 SMNVEV (reference sequence). The J segment lost 4 bases and the V segment lost 2 bases, leaving 15 bases of the junction unmatched. CDR3 in DNA: TGTGCCAGCAGTTTAAGGAGGCGGGGGGCCCTCCCCGGCACCGGGGAGCTGTTTTTT. As protein: CASSLRRRGALPGTGELFF.

The chain is built from TRBV5-1 and TRBJ1-6; D unclear. CDR1 is SGHRS and CDR2 is YFSETQ in the germline V gene. The CDR3 length is 13 residues. V lost 0 bases and J lost 6, with 4 bases in between. The CDR3 sequence is CASSLGSNSPLHF. CDR3 coding DNA: TGCGCCAGCAGCTTGGGGAGTAATTCACCCCTCCACTTT. Complete variable domain (other parts from reference TRBV5-1 and TRBJ1-6): KAGVTQTPRYLIKTRGQQVTLSCSPISGHRSVSWYQQTPGQGLQFLFEYFSETQRNKGNFPGRFSGRQFSNSRSEMNVSTLELGDSALYLCASSLGSNSPLHFGNGTRLTVT.

The chain couples TRBV28 to TRBJ1-2; tentative D call: TRBD1 (5 bases). The CDR3 is 15 amino acids. The germline V gene encodes CDR1 MDHEN and CDR2 SYDVKM. Deletions cut 5 bases from V and 6 bases from J, with 19 bases between. CDR3 DNA sequence: TGTGCCAGCAGTGGGGGGTGGGGCTGGAACCATGGCTACACCTTC. Translating it yields CASSGGWGWNHGYTF.

The chain recombines TRBV14 with TRBJ2-2; 9 nucleotides line up with TRBD1. The germline V gene encodes CDR1 SGHDN and CDR2 FVKESK. The CDR3 contains 15 residues. With 1 base clipped from V and 4 bases from J, the junction kept 1 base outside the gene matches. CDR3 region: CASSQGQGGTGELFF. CDR3 DNA: TGTGCCAGCAGCCAAGGACAGGGGGGCACCGGGGAGCTGTTTTTT.

There are a few counts of this clone. The V gene is TRBV4-2, the J gene TRBJ1-5; D call uncertain. The CDR3 is made up of 15 amino acids. V gave up 1 base and J gave up 0 bases, with 7 bases separating them. The germline V gene has CDR1 LGHNA and CDR2 YNFKEQ. CDR3 amino acids: CASSQGAYSNQPQHF. The CDR3 nucleotides read TGTGCCAGCAGCCAAGGAGCGTATAGCAATCAGCCCCAGCATTTT.

The chain recombines TRBV5-6 with TRBJ2-7; weak D call: TRBD1 (5 bases). The CDR3 has 19 amino acids. V lost 4 bases and J 3 bases, leaving 29 bases between the germline ends. Germline V CDR1 and CDR2: SGHDT, YYEEEE. The CDR3 coding sequence is TGTGCCAGCAGCGGTTCATTCGGGCGTAGGCGACAGTCATACTACGAGCAGTACTTC. Encoded protein: CASSGSFGRRRQSYYEQYF.

The J gene is TRBJ2-5, the V gene TRBV5-4, with 12 positions matching TRBD2. Germline V gene sequence: CDR1 SGHNT, CDR2 YYREEE (reference sequence). With 3 bases clipped from V and 5 bases from J, the junction kept 8 bases outside the gene matches. The CDR3 contains 16 residues. CDR3 loop: CASSSSSGGAGETQYF. Written as DNA, the CDR3 is TGTGCCAGCAGCTCTTCTAGCGGGGGGGCCGGGGAGACCCAGTACTTC. The variable domain in full, with the rest retrieved from reference TRBV5-4 and TRBJ2-5, is ETGVTQSPTHLIKTRGQQVTLRCSSQSGHNTVSWYQQALGQGPQFIFQYYREEENGRGNFPPRFSGLQFPNYSSELNVNALELDDSALYLCASSSSSGGAGETQYFGPGTRLLVL.

This rearrangement joins TRBV2 to TRBJ2-7, with 9 bases fitting TRBD1. The V and J ends lost 11 bases and 2 bases, in that order; junction bases with no gene match: 10. This CDR3 is 14 amino acids long. Germline CDR1 SNHLY, CDR2 FYNNEI. CDR3 residues: CAASLDRGAYEQYF. Written as DNA, the CDR3 is TGTGCCGCGTCCCTGGACAGGGGTGCCTACGAGCAGTACTTC. Full variable domain (remainder filled in from reference TRBV2 and TRBJ2-7): EPEVTQTPSHQVTQMGQEVILRCVPISNHLYFYWYRQILGQKVEFLVSFYNNEISEKSEIFDDQFSVERPDGSNFTLKIRSTKLEDSAMYFCAASLDRGAYEQYFGPGTRLTVT.

The chain is built from TRBV6-5 and TRBJ1-2; D unresolved. CDR1 is MNHEY and CDR2 is SVGAGI in the germline V gene. The CDR3 runs 14 residues. V dropped 5 bases and J dropped 7 bases, with 17 bases sitting between them. DNA of the CDR3: TGTGCCAGCAGTCCCTCCGGGGTCTCCCGTGGCTACACCTTC. This codes for CASSPSGVSRGYTF.

The V and J genes are TRBV27 and TRBJ2-7; D perhaps matches TRBD2 (5 bases). This CDR3 region has 13 residues. Germline lookup yields CDR1 MNHEY and CDR2 SMNVEV (reference sequence). Trimming pared 2 bases from V and 0 bases from J, leaving 5 bases between. The CDR3 loop reads CASSLSGSYEQYF. The CDR3 DNA follows: TGTGCCAGCAGTTTAAGCGGCTCCTACGAGCAGTACTTC.

This chain uses TRBV5-4 with TRBJ2-3; no firm D call. The CDR3 is 13 amino acids. Trimming removed 0 bases from V and 4 bases from J, with 6 bases in between. Germline V lookup: CDR1 SGHNT, CDR2 YYREEE (reference sequence). CDR3 nucleotides: TGTGCCAGCAGCTTGGCTGGAGCAGATACGCAGTATTTT. Its protein product is CASSLAGADTQYF.

The chain employs TRBV7-8 and TRBJ2-1; D gene unclear. Trimming pared 1 base from V and 15 bases from J, leaving 13 bases between. The CDR3 sequence is 12 residues long. Per the germline V gene, CDR1 is SGHVS and CDR2 is FQNEAQ. CDR3 protein: CASSLDGRSPFF. In DNA form, the CDR3 reads TGTGCCAGCAGCTTAGACGGCAGGTCCCCGTTCTTC.

This chain joins TRBV19 and TRBJ2-7; D is ambiguous. The CDR3 consists of 12 residues. The germline gives CDR1 LNHDA, CDR2 SQIVND (reference sequence). V gave up 3 bases and J gave up 6 bases, with 9 bases separating them. This CDR3 is CASSMPRSEQYF. The CDR3 DNA is TGTGCCAGTAGTATGCCCCGGAGCGAGCAGTACTTC.

This chain joins TRBV29-1 and TRBJ2-2; D remains unclear. Trimming left V 5 bases short and J 3 bases short, with 7 bases between. This CDR3 has 12 residues. In germline, CDR1 is SQVTM, CDR2 ANQGSEA. In nucleotides, the CDR3 is TGCAGCGTTCAAGCTTACACCGGGGAGCTGTTTTTT. This gives the protein CSVQAYTGELFF.

The rearrangement uses TRBV5-4 and TRBJ1-1; possibly TRBD1 for D (5 bases). The CDR3 runs 17 residues. Between the trimmed V and J ends, which lost 1 base and 5 bases, there was a span of 21 bases. Germline CDR1 reads SGHNT; CDR2 reads YYREEE (reference sequence). The CDR3 protein is CASSLMGRGVGRTEAFF. CDR3 nucleotides: TGTGCCAGCAGCTTGATGGGGCGTGGGGTGGGCAGGACTGAAGCTTTCTTT.

The J gene is TRBJ2-1, the V gene TRBV4-1; 10 bases fit TRBD1. V trimming: 5 bases; J trimming: 5 bases; junction bases outside the gene matches: 6. Germline loops: CDR1 MGHRA, CDR2 YSYEKL. CDR3 size: 15 residues. The CDR3 bases are TGCGCCAGCAGCTACGGGACAGGGGAGAACAATGAGCAGTTCTTC. Residues: CASSYGTGENNEQFF.

This clone was found once. The gene calls are TRBV13 and TRBJ2-3; maybe TRBD1 (6 bases). Germline-derived CDR1 and CDR2 are PRHDT and FYEKMQ (reference sequence). V was shortened by 2 bases and J by 1 base, with 7 bases between the two germline ends. This CDR3 region has 14 residues. The CDR3 protein is CASSLQGRTDTQYF. CDR3 sequence (DNA): TGTGCCAGCAGCTTACAGGGGCGCACAGATACGCAGTATTTT.

This chain uses TRBV9 with TRBJ2-2; D is possibly TRBD1 (5 bases). Germline V gives CDR1 SGDLS, CDR2 YYNGEE. The CDR3 loop spans 12 amino acids. Trimming took off 3 bases at V and 11 bases at J, with 11 bases between the two ends. For the CDR3, the DNA is TGTGCCAGCAGCGAGGGGTCGGTCGAGCTGTTTTTT. It encodes CASSEGSVELFF.

J is TRBJ1-2 and V is TRBV18; weak D call: TRBD1 (5 bases). V lost 3 bases and J 5 bases, leaving 13 bases between the germline ends. The CDR3 is made up of 14 amino acids. Germline V gene lookup returns CDR1 KGHSH and CDR2 LQKENI. The CDR3 nucleotides read TGTGCCAGCTCACCGGCGACAGTTGGGTATGGCTACACCTTC. Its protein product is CASSPATVGYGYTF. The entire variable domain, with the rest obtained from reference TRBV18 and TRBJ1-2, is as follows: NAGVMQNPRHLVRRRGQEARLRCSPMKGHSHVYWYRQLPEEGLKFMVYLQKENIIDESGMPKERFSAEFPKEGPSILRIQQVVRGDSAAYFCASSPATVGYGYTFGSGTRLTVV.

The sample holds one count of this clone. V gene TRBV11-2 combines with J gene TRBJ2-1, with D perhaps TRBD2 (6 bases). The CDR3 spans 16 residues. Germline V gene data show CDR1 as SGHAT and CDR2 as FQNNGV. V lost 5 bases and J lost 5, with 19 bases in between. CDR3 amino acids: CASSHGVLARNNEQFF. The DNA of the CDR3 is TGTGCCAGCAGCCACGGGGTGCTAGCGAGGAACAATGAGCAGTTCTTC.

This clone was seen a few times. This chain joins TRBV6-5 and TRBJ1-1; 7 nucleotides line up with TRBD1. CDR3 size: 13 residues. J was trimmed by 3 bases and V by 7 bases; bases with no gene match: 5. Germline lookup yields CDR1 MNHEY and CDR2 SVGAGI. The CDR3 sequence: CASKQQGYTEAFF. In DNA, the CDR3 is TGTGCCAGCAAACAACAGGGGTACACTGAAGCTTTCTTT.

This clone was observed a handful of times. This rearrangement joins TRBV2 to TRBJ2-7; 7 nucleotides match TRBD2. Germline trimming cut 8 bases from V and 7 bases from J; bases unmatched to any gene: 23. This CDR3 contains 17 residues. Germline V gives CDR1 SNHLY, CDR2 FYNNEI. The CDR3: CASLDLTTERGIGEQYF. The CDR3 DNA sequence: TGTGCCAGCCTTGACCTCACTACCGAGCGGGGAATCGGAGAGCAGTACTTC.

The chain couples TRBV12-2 to TRBJ2-7; no check of the table's D call, TRBD1, against the DNA was made. TRBV12-2 is termed a pseudogene. CDR3 length: 13 residues. The CDR3 loop is CASRLPPPTGGHF. CDR3 nucleotides: TGTGCAAGTCGCTTACCCCCCCCGACAGGGGGTCACTTC.

This clone is a singleton in its sample. The chain joins TRBV6-5 to TRBJ2-3; D ambiguous. V lost 6 bases and J lost 6, with 13 bases in between. The germline CDR1 and CDR2 sequences are MNHEY and SVGAGI. This CDR3 spans 13 amino acids. The CDR3 coding sequence is TGTGCCAGCAGCCCATCGAGTTTGGATACGCAGTATTTT. Residues: CASSPSSLDTQYF.